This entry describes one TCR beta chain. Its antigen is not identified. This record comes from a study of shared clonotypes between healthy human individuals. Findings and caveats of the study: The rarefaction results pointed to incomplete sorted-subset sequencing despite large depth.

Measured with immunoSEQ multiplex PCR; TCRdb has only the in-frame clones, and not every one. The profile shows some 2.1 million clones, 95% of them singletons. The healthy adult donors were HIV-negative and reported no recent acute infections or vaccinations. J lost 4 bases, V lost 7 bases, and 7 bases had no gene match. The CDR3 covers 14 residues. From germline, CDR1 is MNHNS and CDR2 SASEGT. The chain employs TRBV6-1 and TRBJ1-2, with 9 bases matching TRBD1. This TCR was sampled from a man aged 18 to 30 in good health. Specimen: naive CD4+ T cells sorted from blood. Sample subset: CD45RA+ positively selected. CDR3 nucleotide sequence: TGTGCCAGCAACTTGGGACAGGGACTCTATGGCTACACCTTC. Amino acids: CASNLGQGLYGYTF.